The 5 T cell receptor beta chains below all came from one sample that was sequenced in a study of T cells expressing NK-cell markers. TCRdb re-called the 5' RACE reads; every CDR3 protein appears as one record, without DNA. The listing contains about 390,000 distinct CDR3 sequences. Sequences were obtained from blood T cells: a sorted CD56 or NKG2C T cell subset, CD4+ or CD8+ T cells, or bulk PBMC T cells (not recorded which). The receptors here all came from a woman aged 45 to 65 in good health.

The V gene is TRBV27, the J gene TRBJ2-1; TCRdb's D gene call, TRBD2, goes unchecked for lack of DNA. The length of the CDR3 is 17 residues. Looked up from germline, CDR1 is MNHEY and CDR2 is SMNVEV (reference sequence). The CDR3 is CASSTRWTSGRSNEQFF.

V and J are TRBV10-3 and TRBJ1-1. Germline CDR1 reads ENHRY; CDR2 reads SYGVKD. CDR3 length equals 14 residues. CDR3 region: CAISESRGDAEAFF.

The chain recombines TRBV25-1 with TRBJ1-5; TCRdb's D call, TRBD1, is unchecked because there is no DNA. The CDR3 is 13 amino acids. The V gene's germline CDR1 is MGHDK and CDR2 SYGVNS. The CDR3 protein is CASSEWGDQPQHF.

The chain links TRBV11-2 to TRBJ2-3; TCRdb's D call of TRBD2 is untestable without DNA. The CDR3 is 16 amino acids. CDR1 is SGHAT, CDR2 FQNNGV, per germline. CDR3 sequence: CASSPGKRESTDTQYF. The variable domain in full, with the rest retrieved from reference TRBV11-2 and TRBJ2-3, is EAGVAQSPRYKIIEKRQSVAFWCNPISGHATLYWYQQILGQGPKLLIQFQNNGVVDDSQLPKDRFSAERLKGVDSTLKIQPAKLEDSAVYLCASSPGKRESTDTQYFGPGTRLTVL.

This chain uses TRBV19 with TRBJ2-2; TCRdb's assignment of TRBD1 cannot be checked, as there is no DNA. Germline CDR1 and CDR2: LNHDA and SQIVND (reference sequence). The CDR3 is made up of 12 amino acids. CDR3 sequence: CASRGGHPELFF.